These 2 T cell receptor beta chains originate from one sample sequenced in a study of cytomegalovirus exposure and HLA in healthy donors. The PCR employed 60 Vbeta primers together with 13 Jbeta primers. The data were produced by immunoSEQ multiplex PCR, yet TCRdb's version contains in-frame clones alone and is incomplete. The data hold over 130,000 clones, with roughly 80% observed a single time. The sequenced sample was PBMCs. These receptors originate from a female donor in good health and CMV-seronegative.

The CDR3 nucleotides are TGTGCCAGCATGCTGACTAGCACAGATACGCAGTATTTT. This gives the protein CASMLTSTDTQYF. The V gene is TRBV5-6, the J gene TRBJ2-3; D is ambiguous. This CDR3 spans 13 amino acids. Trimming removed 6 bases from V and 0 bases from J, with 8 bases in between. Germline V CDR1 and CDR2: SGHDT, YYEEEE.

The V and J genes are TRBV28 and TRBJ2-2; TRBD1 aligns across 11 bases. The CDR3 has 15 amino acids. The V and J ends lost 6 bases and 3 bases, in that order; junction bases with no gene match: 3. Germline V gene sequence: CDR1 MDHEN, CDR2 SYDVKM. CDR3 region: CASRLGQGDTGELFF. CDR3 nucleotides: TGTGCCAGCAGACTGGGACAGGGGGACACCGGGGAGCTGTTTTTT. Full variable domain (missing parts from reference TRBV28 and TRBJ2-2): DVKVTQSSRYLVKRTGEKVFLECVQDMDHENMFWYRQDPGLGLRLIYFSYDVKMKEKGDIPEGYSVSREKKERFSLILESASTNQTSMYLCASRLGQGDTGELFFGEGSRLTVL.